Sequencing of this TCR beta chain was carried out in a study of cytomegalovirus exposure and HLA in healthy donors. Study conclusions and caveats: First-cohort TCR clusters tended to co-occur in the 90 to 150 validation repertoires, a later analysis found.

Profiled with immunoSEQ multiplex PCR; TCRdb holds only in-frame clones, not every one. Of fewer than 150,000 clones listed, around nine tenths are singletons. Trimming left V 5 bases short and J 6 bases short, with 5 bases between. The CDR3 covers 11 residues. Germline CDR1 reads MNHNS; CDR2 reads SASEGT. This clone was observed a few times. As yet, its antigen is unknown. The sequence derives from a woman in her late teens or twenties in good health and CMV-seropositive. The sequencing input was PBMCs. V gene TRBV6-1 combines with J gene TRBJ2-1; no reliable D call. This CDR3 reads CASSYGNEQFF. DNA for the CDR3: TGTGCCAGCAGTTACGGCAATGAGCAGTTCTTC.